Listed here are 9 T cell receptor delta chains from one sample, sequenced in a study of Vδ1+ human thymocytes. Study-level results: Highly polyclonal TRG and TRD repertoires with Gaussian CDR3 length distributions appeared in thymus.

Extracted RNA was reverse transcribed into cDNA. CDR3 amplicons came from multiplex PCR with pooled V-gene forward and constant-region reverse primers. With CATT, TCRdb re-called clones from the multiplex PCR reads. The table has 80,000 or so delta-chain clones, approximately 34% seen once. Antigens of these TCRs are unknown. The material sequenced was Vdelta1+ gamma-delta thymocytes from the thymus. The subset: FACS-sorted CD3+ TCRalphabeta- TCRVdelta1+ TCRVdelta2- thymocytes. All receptors derive from a boy younger than two who had congenital heart surgery.

On this clone: At one end the junction does not follow the germline gene, possibly because of a read error. The chain carries TRDV2 and TRDJ1, with D possibly being TRDD3 (5 bases). Germline V gene data show CDR1 as GEAIGNYY and CDR2 as EKD. The CDR3 consists of 19 residues. CDR3 nucleotide sequence: TGTGCCACAGGGCTAGCACTGGTGGACCCGAGTTCGTACACCGCTAAACTCATCTTT. Translation: CATGLALVDPSSYTAKLIF.

A few counts support this clone. This chain uses TRDV1 with TRDJ1, with 11 bases identical to TRDD3. V was clipped by 1 base and J by 2 bases; unmatched bases: 18. Germline lookup yields CDR1 TSWWSYY and CDR2 QGS. The CDR3 has 21 amino acids. CDR3 DNA sequence: TGTGCTCTTGGGGAACCCCATTATTCCTACCCTTGGGGGATACGGACCGATAAACTCATCTTT. Translation: CALGEPHYSYPWGIRTDKLIF.

This clone has just a few counts. One end of the junction varies from germline; a read error may be responsible. This chain links TRDV1 with TRDJ1, with 9 nucleotides matching TRDD3. The germline CDR1 and CDR2 sequences are TSWWSYY and QGS. The CDR3 consists of 21 residues. CDR3 residues: CALGELASSYWGTEFTDKLIF. The CDR3 DNA reads TGTGCTCTCGGGGAGCTGGCTTCCTCGTACTGGGGGACCGAGTTCACCGATAAACTCATCTTT.

V gene TRDV1 combines with J gene TRDJ1; 8 bases are shared with TRDD3. The CDR3 has 21 residues. The germline gives CDR1 TSWWSYY, CDR2 QGS. V was pared by 1 base and J by 0 bases, with 19 bases of the junction left unmatched. The CDR3 region has the DNA TGTGCTCTTGGGGAACGCTCTGATTTCCTATGGGGGATGGCTTACACCGATAAACTCATCTTT. Amino acid sequence: CALGERSDFLWGMAYTDKLIF.

V gene TRDV1 combines with J gene TRDJ1; no clear D gene. This CDR3 comprises 19 residues. V was shortened by 2 bases and J by 0 bases, with 22 bases between the two germline ends. CDR1 TSWWSYY and CDR2 QGS come from the germline V gene. CDR3: CALGEALSRSRKDTDKLIF. As DNA, the CDR3 is TGTGCTCTTGGGGAAGCTCTTAGCCGGTCCCGGAAAGACACCGATAAACTCATCTTT.

The chain has TRDV1 and TRDJ1, with 9 bases aligning to TRDD2. The CDR3 loop spans 17 amino acids. With 1 base clipped from V and 6 bases from J, the junction kept 12 bases outside the gene matches. CDR1 is TSWWSYY, CDR2 QGS, per germline. The CDR3 here is CALGERPSYCRVNKLIF. In DNA form, the CDR3 reads TGTGCTCTTGGGGAACGGCCTTCCTACTGTAGAGTGAATAAACTCATCTTT.

As concerns this clone: At one end, the junction sequence differs from germline, possibly due to a read error. The J gene is TRDJ2, the V gene TRDV2; 8 bases map to TRDD3. CDR1 and CDR2 (germline): GEAIGNYY, EKD. The CDR3 loop spans 19 amino acids. The CDR3 spells CACATGDTLVDSLTAQLFF. As DNA, the CDR3 is TGTGCCTGTGCCACCGGGGATACCCTGGTGGATAGCTTGACAGCACAACTCTTCTTT.

This clone showed up just a few times. V gene TRDV1 combines with J gene TRDJ1; D gene uncertain. Germline loops: CDR1 TSWWSYY, CDR2 QGS. The CDR3 sequence is 14 residues long. The germline V and J ends were trimmed by 3 bases and 10 bases, with 18 bases remaining between them. CDR3 sequence reads: CALGDRQEPGGLIF. The CDR3 DNA reads as TGTGCTCTTGGGGACCGCCAGGAACCGGGAGGACTCATCTTT.

This chain uses TRDV1 with TRDJ1; 8 nucleotides align to TRDD3. Germline loops: CDR1 TSWWSYY, CDR2 QGS. The CDR3 length is 21 residues. The V and J ends lost 1 base and 0 bases, in that order; junction bases with no gene match: 19. CDR3 bases: TGTGCTCTTGGGGAACCCCCTCCCCTTTACTGGGGGTTCTCTAACACCGATAAACTCATCTTT. Translating gives CALGEPPPLYWGFSNTDKLIF.